A selection of T cell receptor beta chains follows, all from one sample in a study of blood T cell repertoires in COVID-19. Method: immunoSEQ multiplex PCR; TCRdb's copy keeps in-frame clones and lacks some. The sample holds fewer than 350,000 clones, approximately 87% seen once. The sequencing sample was made of peripheral blood. The receptors were gathered from a woman in her fifties or sixties who had recovered from COVID-19. CDR3s include the opening cysteine and the closing phenylalanine or tryptophan. The D gene is left open where the match is weak. Expanded clones get a size class; other rows say once, few or many, or leave the size out.

clone size	V gene	J gene	D gene	CDR3 DNA	CDR3 protein
.	TRBV2	TRBJ2-7	.	TGTGCCAGCTCCCTAATCGGGGACTTGCTGTACGAGCAGTACTTC	CASSLIGDLLYEQYF
.	TRBV28	TRBJ2-1	.	TGTGCCAGCAGTTTCGCCTCTAGCGCCCACAATGAGCAGTTCTTC	CASSFASSAHNEQFF
.	TRBV18	TRBJ2-7	TRBD1	TGTGCCAGTCAATTGACAGGGAGCTCCTACGAGCAGTACTTC	CASQLTGSSYEQYF
.	TRBV7-6	TRBJ2-5	TRBD2	TGTGCCAGCAGCTTCACTAGCGTGGGGGGGACCCAGTACTTC	CASSFTSVGGTQYF
.	TRBV5-5	TRBJ2-2	.	TGTGCCAGCAGCTTGGTGGAGGGCAGCACCGGGGAGCTGTTTTTT	CASSLVEGSTGELFF
.	TRBV29-1	TRBJ2-1	TRBD1	TGCAGCGTTGAGGGACAGGGGAATGAGCAGTTCTTC	CSVEGQGNEQFF
.	TRBV20-1	TRBJ1-1	TRBD1	TGCAGTGCTAGTCTTCCAGGGGGGCGAAACACTGAAGCTTTCTTT	CSASLPGGRNTEAFF
.	TRBV7-9	TRBJ2-7	TRBD2	TGTGCCAGCACCCTAGCGGGAGTCCACGAGCAGTACTTC	CASTLAGVHEQYF
.	TRBV7-8	TRBJ1-2	.	TGTGCCAGCAGCCGCAGGACAGAAGGAAACTATGGCTACACCTTC	CASSRRTEGNYGYTF
.	TRBV13	TRBJ2-5	.	TGTGCCAGCAGCTTAACCAGGGCACAAGAGACCCAGTACTTC	CASSLTRAQETQYF
.	TRBV2	TRBJ2-7	TRBD1	TGTGCCAGCAGTGACCCGGGACAGGGGGCTTCCTACGAGCAGTACTTC	CASSDPGQGASYEQYF
.	TRBV6-4	TRBJ2-4	.	TGTGCCAGCAGTCAGCACGTCGGGAACATTCAGTACTTC	CASSQHVGNIQYF
.	TRBV2	TRBJ2-1	TRBD2	TGTGCCAGCAGTGAAAGGACTAGCGGGAGTTCGTACAATGAGCAGTTCTTC	CASSERTSGSSYNEQFF
.	TRBV6-5	TRBJ2-5	TRBD2	TGTGCCAGCAGTTACGAGTGGGGGGGGACCCAGTACTTC	CASSYEWGGTQYF
.	TRBV7-9	TRBJ1-4	TRBD1	TGTGCCAGCAGCCGGACAGGGGACAATGAAAAACTGTTTTTT	CASSRTGDNEKLFF
.	TRBV23-1	TRBJ2-6	.	TGCGCCAGCAGTCAATCTACAGCCTCTAAGCCTGGGGCCAACGTCCTGACTTTC	CASSQSTASKPGANVLTF
.	TRBV20-1	TRBJ1-3	.	TGCAGTGGGGGGGTCGGAAACACCATATATTTT	CSGGVGNTIYF
.	TRBV5-1	TRBJ2-7	TRBD2	TGCGCCAGCGGACTAGCGGGAGCGTCCTACGAGCAGTACTTC	CASGLAGASYEQYF
.	TRBV6-6	TRBJ1-1	TRBD1	TGTGCCAACCGAATGACAGGGGGGACTGAAGCTTTCTTT	CANRMTGGTEAFF
.	TRBV7-2	TRBJ1-2	.	TGTGCCAGCAGCCCTAGTTATGGCTACACCTTC	CASSPSYGYTF
.	TRBV7-2	TRBJ1-1	.	TGTGCCAGCAGCTTAGCAGGGATGGGGGGTAACACTGAAGCTTTCTTT	CASSLAGMGGNTEAFF
.	TRBV5-6	TRBJ1-2	.	TGTGCCAGCAGCCGGACAGACGCCTACTATGGCTACACCTTC	CASSRTDAYYGYTF
.	TRBV14	TRBJ2-7	.	TGTGCCAGCAGCCCCGCTCATCTAAGAGGGGAGCAGTACTTC	CASSPAHLRGEQYF
.	TRBV19	TRBJ2-7	TRBD1	TGTGCCAGTAGTAGAGACAGGGACTACGAGCAGTACTTC	CASSRDRDYEQYF
few	TRBV3-1/TRBV3-2	TRBJ1-6	.	TGTGCCAGCAGTAACTGGGGGGGAACTTCACCCCTCCACTTT	CASSNWGGTSPLHF
.	TRBV3-1/TRBV3-2	TRBJ1-1	TRBD1	TGTGCCAGCAGCCAAGTTTTATTCAGACAGGGAGGCACTGAAGCTTTCTTT	CASSQVLFRQGGTEAFF
.	TRBV6-5	TRBJ1-6	.	TGTGCCAGCTCGTCGACAGCGCAACCCCTCCACTTT	CASSSTAQPLHF
.	TRBV5-1	TRBJ1-1	TRBD1	TGCGCCAGCAGCCCCCGGGACAGGGGAGGATTGAACACTGAAGCTTTCTTT	CASSPRDRGGLNTEAFF
.	TRBV19	TRBJ2-1	TRBD1	TGTGCCAGTAGTATGGGGACAGGGGCTGTCGATGAGCAGTTCTTC	CASSMGTGAVDEQFF
.	TRBV7-2	TRBJ2-7	.	TGTGCCAGCAGCTCCCTACACGAGCAGTACTTC	CASSSLHEQYF
.	TRBV10-3	TRBJ2-7	TRBD1	TGTGCCATCAGTGAGTCCCAGGGGGCGGGAGAGCAGTACTTC	CAISESQGAGEQYF
once	TRBV19	TRBJ1-1	TRBD1	TGTGCCAGTAGTATTCGGACAGGCGGGGGGAGCACTGAAGCTTTCTTT	CASSIRTGGGSTEAFF
.	TRBV10-3	TRBJ2-3	TRBD2	TGTGCCCTTCGGAGCGGGGGAGGGCCATCAGATACGCAGTATTTT	CALRSGGGPSDTQYF
.	TRBV19	TRBJ2-7	.	TGTGCCAGTAGTATAAACAGTGACTACGAGCAGTACTTC	CASSINSDYEQYF
.	TRBV28	TRBJ1-4	TRBD1	TGTGCCAGCACTCGACAGGGAAATGAAAAACTGTTTTTT	CASTRQGNEKLFF